Below, 15 T cell receptor beta chains from the same sample are listed, as sequenced in a study of blood T cells in healthy people across ages. A second PCR, run for roughly 7 to 12 cycles, used a sample-barcoded 5' primer plus a J-beta primer mix. TCRdb itself ran the 5' RACE reads through MiXCR, one entry per CDR3 protein. This table holds fewer than 800,000 distinct CDR3 sequences, roughly 49% found once. The sequencing sample was made of blood. The receptors were gathered from a woman aged 55-69 years in good health.

A single count supports this clonotype. Being one base from a much bigger clone, this may be a read error. The genes are TRBV29-1 and TRBJ1-5; no clear D gene. Looked up from germline, CDR1 is SQVTM and CDR2 is ANQGSEA. The CDR3 covers 12 residues. CDR3 residues: CCVEDYGQPQHF. DNA for the CDR3: TGCTGCGTTGAAGATTACGGTCAGCCCCAGCATTTT.

The V and J genes are TRBV6-6 and TRBJ2-1; perhaps TRBD2 as D (5 bases). Germline V lookup: CDR1 MNHNY, CDR2 SVGAGI (reference sequence). V was cut by 5 bases and J by 9 bases, with 17 bases left in between. This CDR3 has 14 amino acids. CDR3 sequence (DNA): TGTGCCAGCAGTGAGCCCGGGGTAGGAGCTGAGCAGTTCTTC. Translation: CASSEPGVGAEQFF.

This clonotype was seen a handful of times. The CDR3 reads CASSLFPGDGYEQYF. The CDR3 nucleotides are TGTGCCAGCAGTTTATTTCCGGGAGATGGCTACGAGCAGTACTTC. The V and J genes are TRBV28 and TRBJ2-5, with D possibly matching TRBD2 (6 bases). The DNA end favors TRBJ2-7, so the J call may be wrong. Germline loops: CDR1 MDHEN, CDR2 SYDVKM. This CDR3 has 15 residues.

The chain employs TRBV5-1 and TRBJ2-5; D is perhaps TRBD2 (5 bases). Trimming took off 3 bases at V and 5 bases at J, with 11 bases between the two ends. CDR3 size: 13 residues. Germline assignment: CDR1 SGHRS and CDR2 YFSETQ. The CDR3 region is CASSSGNGETQYF. The CDR3 DNA follows: TGCGCCAGCAGCTCGGGGAATGGGGAGACCCAGTACTTC.

A few counts support this clonotype. The V call is TRBV4-1, the J call TRBJ1-2; no clear D gene. CDR1 and CDR2 from the germline V gene are MGHRA and YSYEKL. This CDR3 has 13 residues. Trimming removed 4 bases at V and 4 bases at J, with 10 bases between. CDR3 in DNA: TGCGCCAGCAGCCCCCTGGAGGGCTATGGCTACACCTTC. This gives the protein CASSPLEGYGYTF.

Comment on this clonotype: At one boundary the junction diverges from the germline segment, which might be a read error. The chain links TRBV20-1 to TRBJ2-1, with D uncertain. Germline assignment: CDR1 DFQATT and CDR2 SNEGSKA (reference sequence). This CDR3 comprises 16 residues. As DNA, the CDR3 is TGCAGTGCTAGAGATCCCAGAACGGGCTCCTACAATGGGCAGTTCTTC. This gives the protein CSARDPRTGSYNGQFF.

J is TRBJ2-3 and V is TRBV5-1, with D possibly TRBD1 on 6 matching bases. Trimming took 7 bases from V and 6 from J, leaving 18 bases between them. Per germline, CDR1 SGHRS and CDR2 YFSETQ. This CDR3 contains 14 residues. In nucleotides, the CDR3 is TGCGCCAGCCGGCTACAAACAGGGAGCGATACGCAGTATTTT. Translating gives CASRLQTGSDTQYF.

V usage is TRBV29-1 and J usage is TRBJ1-2; unclear D gene. The germline V gene has CDR1 SQVTM and CDR2 ANQGSEA. This CDR3 is built from 13 residues. Between the trimmed V and J ends, which lost 6 bases and 6 bases, there was a span of 17 bases. The CDR3 bases are TGCAGCGTCTTGGGTGCCACAACCGATGGCTACACCTTC. Its protein product is CSVLGATTDGYTF.

For this clonotype: A much more abundant neighbour one base away suggests this may be a read error. The DNA of the CDR3 is TGTGCCAGCAGTTTGTTGGAGAGCTCCTACAATGAGCAGTTCTTC. As protein: CASSLLESSYNEQFF. The rearrangement joins TRBV27 to TRBJ2-1, with unresolved D. Trimming left V 3 bases short and J 0 bases short, with 9 bases between. The CDR3 spans 15 residues. The germline gives CDR1 MNHEY, CDR2 SMNVEV (reference sequence).

This clonotype was seen only a few times. The chain employs TRBV5-1 and TRBJ2-1, with D possibly being TRBD1 or TRBD2 (6 bases each). This CDR3 spans 14 amino acids. V lost 7 bases and J 5 bases, leaving 16 bases between the germline ends. In germline, CDR1 is SGHRS, CDR2 YFSETQ. The CDR3 DNA reads as TGCGCCAGCGTCCGAGGGGGGCCAAACAATGAGCAGTTCTTC. This encodes CASVRGGPNNEQFF.

V is TRBV6-2 or TRBV6-3 and J is TRBJ2-1; TRBD2 agrees at 10 bases. The CDR3 consists of 15 residues. Germline trimming cut 8 bases from V and 8 bases from J; bases unmatched to any gene: 12. The germline gives CDR1 MNHEY, CDR2 SVGEGT. The CDR3 region has the DNA TGTGCCAGCTCTAGTACAGCGGGAGGGAGGGATGAGCAGTTCTTC. It translates to CASSSTAGGRDEQFF.

The chain links TRBV20-1 to TRBJ1-1, with D unresolved. The CDR3 sequence is 11 residues long. Per the germline V gene, CDR1 is DFQATT and CDR2 is SNEGSKA (reference sequence). The CDR3 reads CRGSFDTEAFF. In nucleotides, the CDR3 is TGCAGGGGGAGTTTCGACACTGAAGCTTTCTTT.

This chain connects TRBV7-2 to TRBJ1-6; D is perhaps TRBD1 (5 bases). The CDR3 covers 12 residues. Germline CDR1 reads SGHTA; CDR2 reads FQGNSA. V lost 5 bases and J 11 bases, leaving 10 bases between the germline ends. The CDR3 DNA reads TGTGCCAGCAGCCTTCCCAGGGCACCCCTCCACTTT. It encodes CASSLPRAPLHF.

The genes are TRBV7-2 and TRBJ2-4; 8 bases align to TRBD2. The assigned J gene may be wrong: the sequence end matches TRBJ2-7 better. The CDR3 is 17 residues long. CDR1 is SGHTA, CDR2 FQGNSA, per germline. The CDR3 loop reads CASSFTVARAGVYEQYF. CDR3 DNA: TGTGCCAGCAGCTTCACCGTTGCACGAGCGGGAGTGTACGAGCAGTACTTC.

The V and J genes are TRBV7-9 and TRBJ2-3; 8 bases fit TRBD1. Germline V lookup: CDR1 SEHNR, CDR2 FQNEAQ (reference sequence). J was trimmed by 5 bases and V by 3 bases; bases with no gene match: 7. The CDR3 runs 15 residues. The CDR3 protein is CASSLQGALRDTQYF. The CDR3 region has the DNA TGTGCCAGCAGCTTGCAGGGGGCGCTTAGAGATACGCAGTATTTT.